The 11 T cell receptor beta chains in this list originate from one sample, sequenced in a study of T cell changes during pregnancy in multiple sclerosis. Assay used: immunoSEQ multiplex PCR; TCRdb lists only in-frame clones, some missing. The sample yields around 50,000 clones, approximately 92% seen once. Sequencing used CD4+ T cells from peripheral blood mononuclear cells, obtained in the third trimester of pregnancy. These receptors came from a female donor with multiple sclerosis, enrolled in a pregnancy study.

The chain has TRBV28 and TRBJ2-7; TRBD1 matches 7 bases. This CDR3 is built from 14 residues. From germline, CDR1 is MDHEN and CDR2 SYDVKM. V dropped 7 bases and J dropped 2; count of bases not matched to a gene: 8. The CDR3 protein is CASKSGGSTYEQYF. CDR3 nucleotides: TGTGCCAGCAAATCAGGGGGATCCACCTACGAGCAGTACTTC.

Regarding this clone: A read error may account for a junction end that differs from germline. The J gene is TRBJ2-1, the V gene TRBV27, with 14 positions matching TRBD2. Germline CDR1 is MNHEY and CDR2 is SMNVEV (reference sequence). CDR3 size: 15 residues. The CDR3 nucleotides are TGTGCCAGCAGTTTAGTTGGACTAGCGGGAGGTGATTGGGTCTTC. This gives the protein CASSLVGLAGGDWVF.

The chain combines TRBV2 with TRBJ2-7; 11 bases map to TRBD2. The CDR3 has 17 amino acids. V gave up 7 bases and J gave up 6 bases; unmatched junction bases: 17. Per the germline V gene, CDR1 is SNHLY and CDR2 is FYNNEI. The CDR3 sequence: CASTTLAGGLWSGEQYF. The CDR3 DNA is TGTGCCAGCACCACCCTAGCGGGAGGCCTGTGGAGTGGCGAGCAGTACTTC.

This chain links TRBV7-9 with TRBJ1-2; D may be TRBD1 (6 bases). The V gene lost 5 bases and the J gene lost 0 bases, with 10 bases spanning the gap. The CDR3 covers 14 residues. CDR1 is SEHNR and CDR2 is FQNEAQ in the germline V gene (reference sequence). The CDR3 DNA reads TGTGCCAGCAGCCGAGGGGACACTAACTATGGCTACACCTTC. Translating it yields CASSRGDTNYGYTF.

This clone was recorded once. The chain recombines TRBV4-1 with TRBJ2-1; 10 bases match TRBD2. Germline V gene sequence: CDR1 MGHRA, CDR2 YSYEKL. V dropped 4 bases and J dropped 5; count of bases not matched to a gene: 14. The CDR3 sequence is 18 residues long. CDR3 sequence reads: CASSPPYPGLAYDNEQFF. In nucleotides, the CDR3 is TGCGCCAGCAGCCCCCCCTATCCGGGACTAGCGTACGACAATGAGCAGTTCTTC.

This rearrangement joins TRBV6-5 to TRBJ2-7; a possible D gene is TRBD2 (6 bases). Per the germline V gene, CDR1 is MNHEY and CDR2 is SVGAGI. The CDR3 length is 15 residues. Trimming took off 8 bases at V and 6 bases at J, with 23 bases between the two ends. Written as DNA, the CDR3 is TGTGCCAGCCGTCAAGGGACCGGGAGATTGGGCGAGCAGTACTTC. Translating gives CASRQGTGRLGEQYF.

Notes on this clone: Germline and junction disagree at one end, which may indicate a read error. The V gene is TRBV7-7, the J gene TRBJ2-7, with 8 bases aligning to TRBD2. The CDR3 runs to 14 residues. Germline V CDR1 and CDR2: SSHAT, FNYEAQ (reference sequence). This CDR3 is CASSPGSGSHEQYF. CDR3 DNA: TGTGCTAGCAGCCCAGGAAGCGGGAGCCACGAGCAGTACTTC.

This clone was found a few times. This chain uses TRBV10-3 with TRBJ2-2; a weak D match, TRBD1 (6 bases). Trimming removed 10 bases from V and 4 bases from J, with 13 bases in between. Germline assignment: CDR1 ENHRY and CDR2 SYGVKD. The CDR3 loop spans 13 amino acids. Written as DNA, the CDR3 is TGTGCCAGCGAGGGGGTTAGCACCGGGGAGCTGTTTTTT. This gives the protein CASEGVSTGELFF.

The CDR3 DNA sequence: TGCAGCGCGAGTGCCGGGACTAGCGGGAACGAGCAGTACTTC. As protein: CSASAGTSGNEQYF. The chain has TRBV29-1 and TRBJ2-7; 13 positions agree with TRBD2. The CDR3 covers 14 residues. Germline V gene sequence: CDR1 SQVTM, CDR2 ANQGSEA. V lost 7 bases, J lost 5 bases, and 8 bases stayed unmatched.

The CDR3 DNA follows: TGTGCCAGCAAGGCGGTTGTCCAAGAGACCCAGTACTTC. It encodes CASKAVVQETQYF. The chain joins TRBV6-5 to TRBJ2-5, with D unresolved. Germline CDR1 is MNHEY and CDR2 is SVGAGI. Trimming shortened V by 7 bases and J by 1 base, and 10 bases separated the two germline ends. The CDR3 consists of 13 residues.

The rearrangement joins TRBV29-1 to TRBJ1-1, with 7 bases aligning to TRBD1. Germline values: CDR1 SQVTM, CDR2 ANQGSEA. This CDR3 has 16 amino acids. Losses at the gene ends were 5 bases for V and 0 bases for J; bases not matched to a gene: 12. In nucleotides, the CDR3 is TGCAGCGTTCAACAGGGGTATCCCCCCTTGAACACTGAAGCTTTCTTT. It is translated as CSVQQGYPPLNTEAFF.